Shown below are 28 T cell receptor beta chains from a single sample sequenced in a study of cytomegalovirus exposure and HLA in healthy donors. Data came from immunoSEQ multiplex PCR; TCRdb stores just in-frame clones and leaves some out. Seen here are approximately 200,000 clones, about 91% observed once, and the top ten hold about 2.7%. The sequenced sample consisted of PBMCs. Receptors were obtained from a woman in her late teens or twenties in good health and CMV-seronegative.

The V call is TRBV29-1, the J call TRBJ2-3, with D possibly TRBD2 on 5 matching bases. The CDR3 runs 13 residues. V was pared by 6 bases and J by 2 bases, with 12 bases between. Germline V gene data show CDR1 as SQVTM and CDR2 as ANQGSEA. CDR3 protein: CSVASSLTDTQYF. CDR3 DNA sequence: TGCAGCGTCGCTAGCAGCCTCACAGATACGCAGTATTTT.

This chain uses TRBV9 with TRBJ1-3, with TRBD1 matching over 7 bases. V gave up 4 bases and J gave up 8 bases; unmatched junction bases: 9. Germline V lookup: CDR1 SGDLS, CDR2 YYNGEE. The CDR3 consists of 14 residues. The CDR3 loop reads CASSPGTAGHTIYF. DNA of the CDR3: TGTGCCAGCAGCCCGGGGACAGCAGGGCACACCATATATTTT.

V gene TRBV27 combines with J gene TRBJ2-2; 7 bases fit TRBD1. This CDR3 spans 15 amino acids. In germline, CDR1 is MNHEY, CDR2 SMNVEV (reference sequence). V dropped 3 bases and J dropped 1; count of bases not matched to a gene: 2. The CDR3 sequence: CASSFGTVNTGELFF. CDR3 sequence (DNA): TGTGCCAGCAGTTTTGGGACAGTGAACACCGGGGAGCTGTTTTTT.

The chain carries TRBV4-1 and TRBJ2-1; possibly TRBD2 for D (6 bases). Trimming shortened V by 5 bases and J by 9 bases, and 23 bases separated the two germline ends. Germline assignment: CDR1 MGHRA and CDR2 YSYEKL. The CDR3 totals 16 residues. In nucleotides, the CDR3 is TGCGCCAGCAGCTCTACCAGATTAAGACTAGATGCTGAGCAGTTCTTC. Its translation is CASSSTRLRLDAEQFF.

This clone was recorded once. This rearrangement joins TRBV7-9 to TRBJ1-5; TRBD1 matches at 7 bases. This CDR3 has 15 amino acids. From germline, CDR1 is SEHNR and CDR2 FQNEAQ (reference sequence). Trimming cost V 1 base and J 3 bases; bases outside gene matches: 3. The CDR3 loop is CASSLGQGFNQPQHF. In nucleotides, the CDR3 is TGTGCCAGCAGCTTAGGACAGGGATTCAATCAGCCCCAGCATTTT.

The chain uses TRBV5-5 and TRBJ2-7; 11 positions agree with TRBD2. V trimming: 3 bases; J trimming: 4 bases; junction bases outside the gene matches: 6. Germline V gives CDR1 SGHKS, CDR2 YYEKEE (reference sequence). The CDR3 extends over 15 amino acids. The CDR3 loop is CASSWAGTSGYEQYF. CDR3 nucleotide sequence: TGTGCCAGCAGCTGGGCCGGGACTAGCGGATACGAGCAGTACTTC.

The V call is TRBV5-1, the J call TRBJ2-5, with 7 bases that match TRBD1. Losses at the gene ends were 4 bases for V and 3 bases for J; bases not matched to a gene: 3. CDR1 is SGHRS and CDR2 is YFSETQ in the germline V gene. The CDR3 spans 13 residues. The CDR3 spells CASSLDREETQYF. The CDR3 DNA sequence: TGCGCCAGCAGCCTAGACAGGGAAGAGACCCAGTACTTC. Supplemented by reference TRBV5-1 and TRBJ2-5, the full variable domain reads KAGVTQTPRYLIKTRGQQVTLSCSPISGHRSVSWYQQTPGQGLQFLFEYFSETQRNKGNFPGRFSGRQFSNSRSEMNVSTLELGDSALYLCASSLDREETQYFGPGTRLLVL.

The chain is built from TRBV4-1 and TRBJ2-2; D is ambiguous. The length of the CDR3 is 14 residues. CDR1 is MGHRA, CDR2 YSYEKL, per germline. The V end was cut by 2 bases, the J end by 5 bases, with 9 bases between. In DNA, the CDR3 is TGCGCCAGCAGCCAACCTGTACGGACCGGGGAGCTGTTTTTT. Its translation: CASSQPVRTGELFF.

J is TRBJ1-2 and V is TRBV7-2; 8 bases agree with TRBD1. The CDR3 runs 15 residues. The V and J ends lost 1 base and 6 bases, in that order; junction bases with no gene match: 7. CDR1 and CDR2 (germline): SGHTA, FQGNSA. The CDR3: CASSLVAGGPDGYTF. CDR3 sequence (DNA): TGTGCCAGCAGCTTAGTTGCAGGGGGCCCTGATGGCTACACCTTC.

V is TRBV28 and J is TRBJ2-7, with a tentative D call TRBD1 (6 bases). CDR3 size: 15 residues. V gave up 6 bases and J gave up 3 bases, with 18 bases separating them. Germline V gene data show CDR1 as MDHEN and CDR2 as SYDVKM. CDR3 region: CASSRQALDLYEQYF. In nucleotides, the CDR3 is TGTGCCAGCAGCAGACAGGCACTAGACCTCTACGAGCAGTACTTC.

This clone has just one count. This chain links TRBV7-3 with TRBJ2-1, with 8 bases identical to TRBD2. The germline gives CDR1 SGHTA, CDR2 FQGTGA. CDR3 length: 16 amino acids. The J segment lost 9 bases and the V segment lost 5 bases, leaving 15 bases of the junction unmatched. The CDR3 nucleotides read TGTGCCAGCAGCCCAGGTGGGGGCGGGGGGCGAGTTGAGCAGTTCTTC. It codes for CASSPGGGGGRVEQFF.

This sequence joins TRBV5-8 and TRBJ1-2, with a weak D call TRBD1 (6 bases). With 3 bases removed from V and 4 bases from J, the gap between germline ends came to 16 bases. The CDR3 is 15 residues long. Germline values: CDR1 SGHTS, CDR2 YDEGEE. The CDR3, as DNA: TGTGCCAGCAGCTCCAATAAAGGACAGCGCTATGGCTACACCTTC. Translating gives CASSSNKGQRYGYTF.

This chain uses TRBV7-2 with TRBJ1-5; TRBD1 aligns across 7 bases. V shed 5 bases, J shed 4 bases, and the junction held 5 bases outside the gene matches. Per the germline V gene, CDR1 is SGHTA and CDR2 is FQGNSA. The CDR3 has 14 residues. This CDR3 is CASSARQGNQPQHF. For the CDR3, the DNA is TGTGCCAGCAGCGCCCGACAGGGAAATCAGCCCCAGCATTTT.

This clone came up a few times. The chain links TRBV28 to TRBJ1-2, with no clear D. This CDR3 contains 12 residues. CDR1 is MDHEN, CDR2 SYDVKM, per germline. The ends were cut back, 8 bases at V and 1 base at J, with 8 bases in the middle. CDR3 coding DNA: TGTGCCAGCTGGAGCTTTAACTATGGCTACACCTTC. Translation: CASWSFNYGYTF.

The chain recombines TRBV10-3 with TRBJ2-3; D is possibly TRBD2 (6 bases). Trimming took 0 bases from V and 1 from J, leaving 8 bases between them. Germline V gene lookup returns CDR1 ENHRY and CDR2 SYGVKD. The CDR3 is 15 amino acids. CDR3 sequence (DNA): TGTGCCATCAGTGAGTCCCAGCGGGGCACAGATACGCAGTATTTT. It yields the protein CAISESQRGTDTQYF.

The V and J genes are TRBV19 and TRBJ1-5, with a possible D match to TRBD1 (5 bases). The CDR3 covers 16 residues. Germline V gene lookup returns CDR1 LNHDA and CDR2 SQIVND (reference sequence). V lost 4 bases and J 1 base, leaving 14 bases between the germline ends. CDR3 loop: CASSTGGGISNQPQHF. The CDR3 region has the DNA TGTGCCAGTAGTACCGGGGGAGGCATCAGCAATCAGCCCCAGCATTTT.

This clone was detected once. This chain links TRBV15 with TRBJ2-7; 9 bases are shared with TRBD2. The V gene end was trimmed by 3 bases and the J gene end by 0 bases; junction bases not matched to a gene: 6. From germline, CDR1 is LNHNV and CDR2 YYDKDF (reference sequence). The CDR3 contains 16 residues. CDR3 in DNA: TGTGCCACCAGCAGGCTAGCGGGATCGCGCTCCTACGAGCAGTACTTC. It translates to CATSRLAGSRSYEQYF.

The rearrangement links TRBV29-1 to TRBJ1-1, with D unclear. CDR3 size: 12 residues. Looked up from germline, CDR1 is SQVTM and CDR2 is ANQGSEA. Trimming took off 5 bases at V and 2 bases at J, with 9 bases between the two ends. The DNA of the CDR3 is TGCAGCGTTACGGAGGGAAACACTGAAGCTTTCTTT. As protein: CSVTEGNTEAFF.

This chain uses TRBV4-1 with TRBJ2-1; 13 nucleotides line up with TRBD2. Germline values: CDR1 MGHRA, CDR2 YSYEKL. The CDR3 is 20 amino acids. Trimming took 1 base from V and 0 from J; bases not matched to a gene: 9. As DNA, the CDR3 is TGCGCCAGCAGCCAAGGGGAACTAGCGGGAGGGCTAGTCTCCTACAATGAGCAGTTCTTC. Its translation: CASSQGELAGGLVSYNEQFF.

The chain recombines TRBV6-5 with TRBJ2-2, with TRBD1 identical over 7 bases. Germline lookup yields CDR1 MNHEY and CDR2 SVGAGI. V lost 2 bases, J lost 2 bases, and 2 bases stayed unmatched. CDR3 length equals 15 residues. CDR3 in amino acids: CASSYGQVNTGELFF. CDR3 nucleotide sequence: TGTGCCAGCAGTTACGGACAGGTTAACACCGGGGAGCTGTTTTTT.

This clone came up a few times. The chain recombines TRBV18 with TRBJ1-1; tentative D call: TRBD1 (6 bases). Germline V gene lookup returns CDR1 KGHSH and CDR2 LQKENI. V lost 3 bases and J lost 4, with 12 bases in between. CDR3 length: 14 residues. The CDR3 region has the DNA TGTGCCAGCTCACCCCCGACAGGTTTCACTGAAGCTTTCTTT. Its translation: CASSPPTGFTEAFF.

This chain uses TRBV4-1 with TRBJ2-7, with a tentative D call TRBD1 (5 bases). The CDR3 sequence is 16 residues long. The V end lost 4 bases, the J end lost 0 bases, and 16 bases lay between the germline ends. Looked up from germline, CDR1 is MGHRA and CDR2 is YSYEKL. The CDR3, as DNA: TGCGCCAGCAGCCCAGGGATCCTGAGAAACTCCTACGAGCAGTACTTC. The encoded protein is CASSPGILRNSYEQYF.

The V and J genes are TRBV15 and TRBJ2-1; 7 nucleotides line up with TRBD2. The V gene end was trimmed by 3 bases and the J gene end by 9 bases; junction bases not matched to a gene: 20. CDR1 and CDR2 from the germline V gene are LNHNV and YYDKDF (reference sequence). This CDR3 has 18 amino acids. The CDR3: CATSRVKSLAEAAREQFF. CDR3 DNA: TGTGCCACCAGCAGGGTTAAATCGCTAGCGGAGGCGGCGCGTGAGCAGTTCTTC.

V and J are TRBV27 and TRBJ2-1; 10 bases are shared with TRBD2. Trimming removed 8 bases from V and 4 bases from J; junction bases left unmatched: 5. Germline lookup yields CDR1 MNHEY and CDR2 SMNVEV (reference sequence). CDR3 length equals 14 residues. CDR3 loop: CASGSGLAYNEQFF. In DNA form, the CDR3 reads TGTGCCAGCGGGTCGGGACTAGCGTACAATGAGCAGTTCTTC.

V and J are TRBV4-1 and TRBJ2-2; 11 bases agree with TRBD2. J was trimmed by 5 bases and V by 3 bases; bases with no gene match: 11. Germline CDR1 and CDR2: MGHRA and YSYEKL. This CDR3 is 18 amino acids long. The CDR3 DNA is TGCGCCAGCAGCCAGAAGACTAGCGGGATTCGTAAGACCGGGGAGCTGTTTTTT. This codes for CASSQKTSGIRKTGELFF.

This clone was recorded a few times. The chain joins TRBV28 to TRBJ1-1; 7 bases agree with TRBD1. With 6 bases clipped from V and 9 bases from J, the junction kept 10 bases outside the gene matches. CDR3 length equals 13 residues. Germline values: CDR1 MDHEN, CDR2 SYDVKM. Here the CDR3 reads CASSPGQEFQAFF. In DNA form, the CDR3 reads TGTGCCAGCAGCCCAGGACAGGAGTTCCAAGCTTTCTTT. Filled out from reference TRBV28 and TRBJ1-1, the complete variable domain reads DVKVTQSSRYLVKRTGEKVFLECVQDMDHENMFWYRQDPGLGLRLIYFSYDVKMKEKGDIPEGYSVSREKKERFSLILESASTNQTSMYLCASSPGQEFQAFFGQGTRLTVV.

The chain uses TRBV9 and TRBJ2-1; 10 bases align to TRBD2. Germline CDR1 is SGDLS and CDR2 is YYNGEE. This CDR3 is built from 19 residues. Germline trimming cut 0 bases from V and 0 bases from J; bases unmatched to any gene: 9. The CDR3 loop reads CASSVGPSGRASSYNEQFF. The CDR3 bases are TGTGCCAGCAGCGTAGGACCCAGCGGGAGGGCGAGCTCCTACAATGAGCAGTTCTTC.

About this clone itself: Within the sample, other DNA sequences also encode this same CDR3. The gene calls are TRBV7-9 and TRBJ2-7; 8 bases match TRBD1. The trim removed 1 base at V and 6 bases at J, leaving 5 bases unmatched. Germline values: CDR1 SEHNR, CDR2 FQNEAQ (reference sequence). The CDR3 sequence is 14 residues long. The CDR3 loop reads CASSLVGQGSEQYF. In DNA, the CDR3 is TGTGCCAGCAGCTTAGTAGGACAGGGTAGCGAGCAGTACTTC.